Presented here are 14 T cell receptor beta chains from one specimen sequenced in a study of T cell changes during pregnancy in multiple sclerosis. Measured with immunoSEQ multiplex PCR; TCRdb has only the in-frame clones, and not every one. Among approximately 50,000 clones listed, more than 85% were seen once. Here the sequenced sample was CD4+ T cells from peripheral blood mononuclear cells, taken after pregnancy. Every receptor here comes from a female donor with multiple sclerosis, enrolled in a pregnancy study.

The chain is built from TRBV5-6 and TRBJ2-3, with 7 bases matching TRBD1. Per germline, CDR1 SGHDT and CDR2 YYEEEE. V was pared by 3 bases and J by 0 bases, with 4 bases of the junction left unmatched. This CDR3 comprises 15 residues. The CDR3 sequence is CASSSTGDSTDTQYF. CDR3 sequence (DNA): TGTGCCAGCAGCTCCACAGGGGACAGCACAGATACGCAGTATTTT.

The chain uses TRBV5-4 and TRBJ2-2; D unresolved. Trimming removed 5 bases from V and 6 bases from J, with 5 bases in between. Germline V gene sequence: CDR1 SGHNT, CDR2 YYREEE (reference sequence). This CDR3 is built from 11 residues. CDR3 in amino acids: CASSSSGELFF. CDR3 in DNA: TGTGCCAGCAGTAGCTCCGGGGAGCTGTTTTTT.

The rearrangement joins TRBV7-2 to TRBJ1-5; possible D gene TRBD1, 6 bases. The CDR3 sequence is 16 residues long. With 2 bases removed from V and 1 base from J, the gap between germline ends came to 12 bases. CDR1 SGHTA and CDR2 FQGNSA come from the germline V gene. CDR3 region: CASSLLPRGSNQPQHF. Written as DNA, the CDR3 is TGTGCCAGCAGCTTATTGCCTAGGGGGAGCAATCAGCCCCAGCATTTT.

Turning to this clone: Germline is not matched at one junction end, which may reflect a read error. CDR3 nucleotides: TGTGCCAGCAGCTTCGGGGTTACTGGGACCAACGTCCTGACTTTC. Protein: CASSFGVTGTNVLTF. The V gene is TRBV5-4, the J gene TRBJ2-6; D possibly corresponds to TRBD2 (5 bases). CDR1 SGHNT and CDR2 YYREEE come from the germline V gene (reference sequence). The CDR3 loop spans 15 amino acids.

The DNA of the CDR3 is TGTGCCAGCAGCTTAGTCAAGACAGGGATTGAAAAACTGTTTTTT. It yields the protein CASSLVKTGIEKLFF. The rearrangement uses TRBV7-2 and TRBJ1-4; 7 bases line up with TRBD1. Germline V gene sequence: CDR1 SGHTA, CDR2 FQGNSA. This CDR3 is built from 15 residues. The junction had 6 bases not matched to a gene; V was cut back by 1 base and J by 7 bases.

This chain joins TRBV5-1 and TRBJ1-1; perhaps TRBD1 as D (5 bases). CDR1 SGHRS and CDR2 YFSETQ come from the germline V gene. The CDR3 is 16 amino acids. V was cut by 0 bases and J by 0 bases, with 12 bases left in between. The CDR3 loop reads CASSLVGTAMNTEAFF. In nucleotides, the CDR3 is TGCGCCAGCAGCTTGGTAGGGACTGCCATGAACACTGAAGCTTTCTTT.

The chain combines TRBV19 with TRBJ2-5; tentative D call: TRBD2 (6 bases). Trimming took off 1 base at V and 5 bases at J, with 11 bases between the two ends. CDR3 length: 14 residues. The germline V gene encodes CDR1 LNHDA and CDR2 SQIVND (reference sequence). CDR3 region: CASSIATGRETQYF. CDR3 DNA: TGTGCCAGTAGTATAGCTACGGGGAGGGAGACCCAGTACTTC.

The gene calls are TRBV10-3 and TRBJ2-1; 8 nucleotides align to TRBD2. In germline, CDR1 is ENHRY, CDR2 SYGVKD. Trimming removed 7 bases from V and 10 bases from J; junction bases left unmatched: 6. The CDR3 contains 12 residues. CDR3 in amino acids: CAIKPAGDEQFF. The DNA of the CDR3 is TGTGCCATCAAACCAGCGGGAGACGAGCAGTTCTTC.

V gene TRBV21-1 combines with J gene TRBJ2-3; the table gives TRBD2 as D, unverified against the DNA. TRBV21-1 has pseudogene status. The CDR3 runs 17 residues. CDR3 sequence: CASSKGTAGANTDTQYF. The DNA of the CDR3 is TGTGCCAGCAGCAAAGGCACAGCGGGAGCAAACACAGATACGCAGTATTTT.

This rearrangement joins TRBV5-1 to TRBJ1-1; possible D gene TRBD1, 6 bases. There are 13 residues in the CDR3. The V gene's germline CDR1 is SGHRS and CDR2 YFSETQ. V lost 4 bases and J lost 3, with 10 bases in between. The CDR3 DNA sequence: TGCGCCAGCAGCCAGGGGATGTACACTGAAGCTTTCTTT. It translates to CASSQGMYTEAFF.

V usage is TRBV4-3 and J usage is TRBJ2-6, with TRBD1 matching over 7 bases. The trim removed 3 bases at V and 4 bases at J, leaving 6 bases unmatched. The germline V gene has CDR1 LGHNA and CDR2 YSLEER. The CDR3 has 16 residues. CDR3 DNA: TGCGCCAGCAGCCACCTGACAGGGTCGGGGGCCAACGTCCTGACTTTC. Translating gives CASSHLTGSGANVLTF.

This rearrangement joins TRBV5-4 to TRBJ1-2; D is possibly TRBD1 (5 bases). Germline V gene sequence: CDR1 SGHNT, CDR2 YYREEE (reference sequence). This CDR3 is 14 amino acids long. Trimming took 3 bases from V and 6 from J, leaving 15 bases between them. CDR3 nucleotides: TGTGCCAGCAGCTGGGGGAGGCAGGGAAATGGCTACACCTTC. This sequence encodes CASSWGRQGNGYTF.

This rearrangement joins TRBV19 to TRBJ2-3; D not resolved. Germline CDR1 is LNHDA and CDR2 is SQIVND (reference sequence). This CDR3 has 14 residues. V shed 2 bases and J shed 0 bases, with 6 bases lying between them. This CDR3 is CASSITASTDTQYF. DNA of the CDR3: TGTGCCAGTAGTATAACAGCTAGCACAGATACGCAGTATTTT.

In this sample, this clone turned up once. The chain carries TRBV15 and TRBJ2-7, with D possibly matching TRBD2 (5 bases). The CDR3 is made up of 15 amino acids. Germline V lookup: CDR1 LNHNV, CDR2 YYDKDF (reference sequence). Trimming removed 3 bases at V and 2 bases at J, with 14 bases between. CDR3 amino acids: CATSSGGYSAYEQYF. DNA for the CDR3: TGTGCCACCAGCAGCGGCGGGTATAGCGCCTACGAGCAGTACTTC. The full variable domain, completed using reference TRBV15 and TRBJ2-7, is DAMVIQNPRYQVTQFGKPVTLSCSQTLNHNVMYWYQQKSSQAPKLLFHYYDKDFNNEADTPDNFQSRRPNTSFCFLDIRSPGLGDTAMYLCATSSGGYSAYEQYFGPGTRLTVT.